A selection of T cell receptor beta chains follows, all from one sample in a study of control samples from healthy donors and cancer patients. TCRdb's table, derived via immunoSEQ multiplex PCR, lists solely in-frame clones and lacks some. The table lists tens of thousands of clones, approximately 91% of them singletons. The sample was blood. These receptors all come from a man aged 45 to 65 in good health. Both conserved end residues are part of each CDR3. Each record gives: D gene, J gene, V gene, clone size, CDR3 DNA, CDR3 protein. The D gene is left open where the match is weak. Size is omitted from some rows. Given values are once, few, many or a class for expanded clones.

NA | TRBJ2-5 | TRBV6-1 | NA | TGTGCCAGCAGTGCCGGGACGGAGTTCTTTTCGTACCAAGAGACCCAGTACTTC | CASSAGTEFFSYQETQYF
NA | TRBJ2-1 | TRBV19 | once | TGTGCCAGTAGTGTGACAGGCCACAATGAGCAGTTCTTC | CASSVTGHNEQFF
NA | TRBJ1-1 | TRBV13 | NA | TGTGCCAGCAGCTATCAGGTCCCTGAAGCTTTCTTT | CASSYQVPEAFF
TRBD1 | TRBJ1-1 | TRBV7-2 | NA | TGTGCCAGCAGCCCCCGGACAGGGTCTTCGGCTTTCTTT | CASSPRTGSSAFF
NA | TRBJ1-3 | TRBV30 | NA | TGTGCCTGGGGTCTAACGAGAGGAAACACCATATATTTT | CAWGLTRGNTIYF
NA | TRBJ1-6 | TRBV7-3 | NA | TGTGCCAGCAGCTTATCGTCAGAACCTAATTCACCCCTCCACTTT | CASSLSSEPNSPLHF
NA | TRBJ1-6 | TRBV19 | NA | TGTGCCAGTAGTCCCGGATGGGGCACCGGCCAGTCACCCCTCCACTTT | CASSPGWGTGQSPLHF
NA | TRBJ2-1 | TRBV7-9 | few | TGTGCCAGCAGCTTAGGGGCGGGGGCGCCCTACAATGAGCAGTTCTTC | CASSLGAGAPYNEQFF
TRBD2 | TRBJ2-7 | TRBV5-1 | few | TGCGCCAGCAGCGGGAGGACTAGCGGGGTTTACGAGCAGTACTTC | CASSGRTSGVYEQYF
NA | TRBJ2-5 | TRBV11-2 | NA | TGTGCCAGCAGCTTGAGCGTTCCAGGGGAAGAGACCCAGTACTTC | CASSLSVPGEETQYF
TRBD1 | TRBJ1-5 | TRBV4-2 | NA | TGTGCCAGTGCTACCAACAGGGGGCGAGCCACAGATACGCAGCATTTT | CASATNRGRATDTQHF
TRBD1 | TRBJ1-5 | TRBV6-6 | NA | TGTGCCAGCAGCATTGGGACAGCCGATAGCAATCAGCCCCAGCATTTT | CASSIGTADSNQPQHF
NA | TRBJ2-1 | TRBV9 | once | TGTGCCAGCAGCGGCGAACACACTAGCCCCCAGTTCTTC | CASSGEHTSPQFF
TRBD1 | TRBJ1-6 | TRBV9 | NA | TGTGCCAGCAGCGGGGGGACAGGGAATATAAATTCACCCCTCCACTTT | CASSGGTGNINSPLHF
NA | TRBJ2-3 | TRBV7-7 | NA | TGTGCTAGCAGCCCCGGCCCAGGCCGGGACACGGATACGCAGTATTTT | CASSPGPGRDTDTQYF
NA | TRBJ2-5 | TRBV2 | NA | TGTGCCAGCAGTGAAAAGATGTCCGGGACCCAGTACTTC | CASSEKMSGTQYF
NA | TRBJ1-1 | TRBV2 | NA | TGTGCCAGCAGCGAAGGACGGTGGGACACTGAAGCTTTCTTT | CASSEGRWDTEAFF
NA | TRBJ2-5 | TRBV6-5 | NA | TGTGCCAGCAGTTACGCCGGGGAAGGTCGAGAGACCCAGTACTTC | CASSYAGEGRETQYF
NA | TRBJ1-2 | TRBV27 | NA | TGTGCCAGCAGACACGTGGGCTATGGCTACACCTTC | CASRHVGYGYTF
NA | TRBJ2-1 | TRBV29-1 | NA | TGCAGCGTCCTGACAGCCTACAATGAGCAGTTCTTC | CSVLTAYNEQFF
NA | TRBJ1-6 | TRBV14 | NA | TGTGCCAGCAGCCAAGTGGCCTATAATTCACCCCTCCACTTT | CASSQVAYNSPLHF
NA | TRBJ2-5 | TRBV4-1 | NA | TGCGCCAGCAGCCAATACGACGACAGGCAAGAGACCCAGTACTTC | CASSQYDDRQETQYF
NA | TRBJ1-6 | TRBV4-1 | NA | TGCGCCACCCGGTCCGGACGGAGAAATTCACCCCTCCACTTT | CATRSGRRNSPLHF
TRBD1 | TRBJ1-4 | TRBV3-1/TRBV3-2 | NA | TGTGCCAGCAGCCAAGATGGGACAGGAACTAATGAAAAACTGTTTTTT | CASSQDGTGTNEKLFF
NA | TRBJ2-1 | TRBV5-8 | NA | TGTGCCAGCAGCCTGACACTAAATGAGCAGTTCTTC | CASSLTLNEQFF
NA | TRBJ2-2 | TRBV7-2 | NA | TGTGCCAGCAGCTCCGGGTTGGGGGTTGCCGGGGAGCTGTTTTTT | CASSSGLGVAGELFF
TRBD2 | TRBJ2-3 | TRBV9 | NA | TGTGCCAGCAGCGTAGAGGGGTCGGGACTAGCGACCGGGAGGCGTCAGTATTTT | CASSVEGSGLATGRRQYF
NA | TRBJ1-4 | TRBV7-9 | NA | TGTGCCAGCAGTATAATGCGGGACGCCGAAAAACTGTTTTTT | CASSIMRDAEKLFF
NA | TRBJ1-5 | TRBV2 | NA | TGTGCCAGCAGACGAGGCAATCAGCCCCAGCATTTT | CASRRGNQPQHF
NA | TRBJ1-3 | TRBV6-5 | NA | TGTGCCAGCCGGGACGACCTCTCTGGAAACACCATATATTTT | CASRDDLSGNTIYF
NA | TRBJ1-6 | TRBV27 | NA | TGTGCCACGCGGGGGTCGGGGGGATCTTGGAATTCACCCCTCCACTTT | CATRGSGGSWNSPLHF
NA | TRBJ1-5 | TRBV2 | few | TGTGCCAGCAGCCCCGGGACAACGAGACAGCCCCAGCATTTT | CASSPGTTRQPQHF
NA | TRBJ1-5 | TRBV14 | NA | TGTGCCAGCAGCCGCCAGAAGAGCAATCAGCCCCAGCATTTT | CASSRQKSNQPQHF
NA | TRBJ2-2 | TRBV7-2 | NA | TGTGCCAGCAGCTTAGATGGTAGCACCGGGGAGCTGTTTTTT | CASSLDGSTGELFF
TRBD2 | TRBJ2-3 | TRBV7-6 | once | TGTGCCAGCAGTTCAGAGGTCGGACTAGCGGTTAGTCTCTCAGATACGCAGTATTTT | CASSSEVGLAVSLSDTQYF
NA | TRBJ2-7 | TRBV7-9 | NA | TGTGCCAGCAGCTTAGGGACAGAACCCTACGAGCAGTACTTC | CASSLGTEPYEQYF
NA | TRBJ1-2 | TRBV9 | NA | TGTGCCAGCAGCGTAGCTGGTAATGGGCAGGACACCACTAACTATGGCTACACCTTC | CASSVAGNGQDTTNYGYTF
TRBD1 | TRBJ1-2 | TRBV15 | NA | TGTGCCACCAGCAGAGATGGGGGACAGATCCTGGATAACTATGGCTACACCTTC | CATSRDGGQILDNYGYTF
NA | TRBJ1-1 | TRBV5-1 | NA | TGCGCCAGCAGCTCCACCCCCCCCGGACAACAAAACACTGAAGCTTTCTTT | CASSSTPPGQQNTEAFF
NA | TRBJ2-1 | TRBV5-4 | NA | TGTGCCAGCAGCTTGTTAGGATTTGAGCAGTTCTTC | CASSLLGFEQFF
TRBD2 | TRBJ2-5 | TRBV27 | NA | TGTGCCAGCAGTCCCCGACTAGCGGGGGGTACCTCAAATAAAGAGACCCAGTACTTC | CASSPRLAGGTSNKETQYF
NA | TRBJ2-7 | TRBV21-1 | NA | TGTGCCAGCAGCAAGGGGGTGACAGGGGGCTTGAACTTC | CASSKGVTGGLNF
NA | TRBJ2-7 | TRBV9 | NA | TGTGCCAGCAGCCGGGACCCGCCCTACGAGCAGTACTTC | CASSRDPPYEQYF
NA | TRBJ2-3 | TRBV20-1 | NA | TGCAGTGCTAGTAAAGGCGGGGCCCCAGATACGCAGTATTTT | CSASKGGAPDTQYF
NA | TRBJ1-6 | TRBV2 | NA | TGTGCCAGCAGTATCTCGACGGGGTCAAATTCACCCCTCCACTTT | CASSISTGSNSPLHF
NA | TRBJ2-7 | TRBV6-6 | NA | TGTGCCAGCAGTGACCTCTACGAGCAGTACTTC | CASSDLYEQYF
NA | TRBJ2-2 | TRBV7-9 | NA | TGTGCCAGCAGCTTAACGGGGAGATCGAACACCGGGGAGCTGTTTTTT | CASSLTGRSNTGELFF
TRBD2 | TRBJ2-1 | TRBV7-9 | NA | TGTGCCAGCAGGGGGACTAGTCCCATCTCCTACAATGAGCAGTTCTTC | CASRGTSPISYNEQFF
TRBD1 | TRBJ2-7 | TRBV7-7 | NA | TGTGCCAGCAGCTTGGGGACAGGAGGCGAGCAGTACTTC | CASSLGTGGEQYF
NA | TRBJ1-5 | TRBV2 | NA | TGTGCCAGCAGTAAGGGGCAATATCAGTTCTTCTATAGCAATCAGCCCCAGCATTTT | CASSKGQYQFFYSNQPQHF
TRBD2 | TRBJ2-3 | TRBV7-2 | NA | TGTGCCAGCAGCCTACTAGCGGGGGGGTCAGATACGCAGTATTTT | CASSLLAGGSDTQYF
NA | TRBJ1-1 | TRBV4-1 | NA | TGCGCCAGCAGCCAAGATTGGGGGGCAAGCACTGAAGCTTTCTTT | CASSQDWGASTEAFF
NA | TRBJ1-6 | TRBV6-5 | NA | TGTGCCAGCAGTAAGGGGAGCTCCTATAATTCACCCCTCCACTTT | CASSKGSSYNSPLHF
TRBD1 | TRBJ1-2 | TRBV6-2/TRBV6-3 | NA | TGTGCCAGCAGTTACGGGACAGGGAACTATGGCTACACCTTC | CASSYGTGNYGYTF
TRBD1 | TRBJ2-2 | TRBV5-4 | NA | TGTGCCAGCACTAGGGGGCCGAACACCGGGGAGCTGTTTTTT | CASTRGPNTGELFF
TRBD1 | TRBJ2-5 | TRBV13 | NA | TGTGCCAGCAGCCCTGGACAGGGAAAAGAGACCCAGTACTTC | CASSPGQGKETQYF
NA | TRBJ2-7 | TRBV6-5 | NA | TGTGCCAGCAGTTACGCTGGGCAGGGTGGGTACGAGCAGTACTTC | CASSYAGQGGYEQYF
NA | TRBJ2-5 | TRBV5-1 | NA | TGCGCCAGCAGCTTGGGAACGGTCCGGGAGACCCAGTACTTC | CASSLGTVRETQYF